Presented here are 15 T cell receptor beta chains from one specimen sequenced in a study of blood T cell repertoires in COVID-19. The protocol was immunoSEQ multiplex PCR, while the TCRdb copy is restricted to in-frame clones and leaves out a portion. Among hundreds of thousands of clones listed, roughly 86% were seen once. Material for sequencing was PBMCs or T cells enriched from blood (not recorded which). These receptors were obtained from a woman aged 25 to 45 who had recovered from COVID-19.

The gene calls are TRBV4-2 and TRBJ2-1; 9 nucleotides agree with TRBD1. V trimming: 4 bases; J trimming: 2 bases; junction bases outside the gene matches: 12. The CDR3 runs 18 residues. Per germline, CDR1 LGHNA and CDR2 YNFKEQ. The chain's CDR3 is CASSLADLQGAPYNEQFF. DNA for the CDR3: TGTGCCAGCAGCCTAGCAGACCTACAGGGGGCCCCCTACAATGAGCAGTTCTTC.

This rearrangement joins TRBV11-2 to TRBJ2-4; no clear D gene. The germline V gene has CDR1 SGHAT and CDR2 FQNNGV. Trimming shortened V by 5 bases and J by 8 bases, and 13 bases separated the two germline ends. The length of the CDR3 is 13 residues. CDR3 DNA: TGTGCCAGCAGCCTAGGCGGCGTCGACATTCAGTACTTC. It yields the protein CASSLGGVDIQYF.

The V and J genes are TRBV6-6 and TRBJ1-2, with no clear D. The CDR3 covers 16 residues. V gave up 2 bases and J gave up 2 bases, with 15 bases separating them. CDR1 is MNHNY, CDR2 SVGAGI, per germline (reference sequence). The DNA of the CDR3 is TGTGCCAGCAGTTACGCAGGAGGTTTCCCAAACTATGGCTACACCTTC. Protein sequence: CASSYAGGFPNYGYTF.

The V and J genes are TRBV30 and TRBJ1-4; TRBD1 matches at 7 bases. V lost 5 bases and J lost 5; bases outside the gene matches: 5. The CDR3 is 13 residues long. CDR1 GTSNPN and CDR2 SVGIG come from the germline V gene (reference sequence). In DNA form, the CDR3 reads TGTGCCTGGGGGACAGTCTCGAATGAAAAACTGTTTTTT. This encodes CAWGTVSNEKLFF.

This clone appeared once. V is TRBV5-1 and J is TRBJ1-2; a weak D match, TRBD1 (5 bases). Germline V gene data show CDR1 as SGHRS and CDR2 as YFSETQ. V dropped 3 bases and J dropped 4 bases, with 19 bases sitting between them. The CDR3 totals 16 residues. The CDR3: CASSSDRGLPPYGYTF. Here the CDR3 DNA reads TGCGCCAGCAGCTCAGACCGGGGGTTACCACCCTATGGCTACACCTTC.

The rearrangement joins TRBV19 to TRBJ2-7, with D possibly TRBD1 on 7 matching bases. With 4 bases removed from V and 2 bases from J, the gap between germline ends came to 12 bases. Germline CDR1 LNHDA, CDR2 SQIVND (reference sequence). This CDR3 has 14 residues. CDR3 nucleotides: TGTGCCAGTAGTAACAGGGGACTTCCCTACGAGCAGTACTTC. This gives the protein CASSNRGLPYEQYF.

The chain has TRBV6-5 and TRBJ1-5, with D perhaps matching TRBD1 (5 bases). Germline CDR1 is MNHEY and CDR2 is SVGAGI. The ends were cut back, 6 bases at V and 2 bases at J, with 14 bases in the middle. There are 15 residues in the CDR3. CDR3 residues: CASSPGRDGNQPQHF. CDR3 in DNA: TGTGCCAGCAGCCCAGGGCGGGACGGCAATCAGCCCCAGCATTTT.

The chain combines TRBV19 with TRBJ1-5; D perhaps matches TRBD1 (6 bases). Per germline, CDR1 LNHDA and CDR2 SQIVND (reference sequence). The CDR3 contains 15 residues. V gave up 7 bases and J gave up 2 bases, with 15 bases separating them. Written as DNA, the CDR3 is TGTGCCAGTAACAAATGGGACATGGGCAATCAGCCCCAGCATTTT. Translating gives CASNKWDMGNQPQHF.

The V gene is TRBV5-5, the J gene TRBJ2-5; TRBD2 matches at 8 bases. Germline-derived CDR1 and CDR2 are SGHKS and YYEKEE (reference sequence). Trimming removed 0 bases from V and 4 bases from J; junction bases left unmatched: 5. The CDR3 runs 15 residues. CDR3 sequence: CASSLGGLVAETQYF. CDR3 bases: TGTGCCAGCAGCTTGGGGGGACTAGTTGCAGAGACCCAGTACTTC.

The V gene is TRBV27, the J gene TRBJ1-2, with D perhaps matching TRBD1 (5 bases). The CDR3 runs 13 residues. The V end lost 5 bases, the J end lost 3 bases, and 10 bases lay between the germline ends. Germline CDR1 is MNHEY and CDR2 is SMNVEV (reference sequence). The CDR3, as DNA: TGTGCCAGCAGTCCCCACAGGTACTATGGCTACACCTTC. This encodes CASSPHRYYGYTF.

The genes are TRBV10-3 and TRBJ1-2, with D perhaps matching TRBD1 (6 bases). Germline assignment: CDR1 ENHRY and CDR2 SYGVKD. CDR3 length: 13 amino acids. The germline V and J ends were trimmed by 4 bases and 8 bases, with 14 bases remaining between them. The CDR3 DNA follows: TGTGCCATCAGTGCTACAGGGTCTGGCGGCTACACCTTC. This sequence encodes CAISATGSGGYTF.

The CDR3, as DNA: TGTGCCAGCAGCTTAAGTCTAGGCGGCAAGGATGGCTACACCTTC. Translating gives CASSLSLGGKDGYTF. V usage is TRBV11-2 and J usage is TRBJ1-2; D unclear. Germline CDR1 SGHAT, CDR2 FQNNGV. Trimming shortened V by 2 bases and J by 6 bases, and 16 bases separated the two germline ends. The CDR3 consists of 15 residues.

The V and J genes are TRBV2 and TRBJ1-2, with 9 bases matching TRBD1. Germline-derived CDR1 and CDR2 are SNHLY and FYNNEI. V was clipped by 4 bases and J by 5 bases; unmatched bases: 2. There are 13 residues in the CDR3. CDR3 bases: TGTGCCAGCAGTGCCGGGACAGGGTATGGCTACACCTTC. Its translation: CASSAGTGYGYTF.

V and J are TRBV9 and TRBJ2-5, with 10 bases matching TRBD2. There are 16 residues in the CDR3. The germline gives CDR1 SGDLS, CDR2 YYNGEE. Germline trimming cut 3 bases from V and 3 bases from J; bases unmatched to any gene: 8. The CDR3: CASSDPRTSGKETQYF. The CDR3, as DNA: TGTGCCAGCAGCGACCCTAGGACTAGCGGCAAAGAGACCCAGTACTTC.

Note on this clone: The same CDR3 is also encoded by other DNA sequences in this sample. J is TRBJ2-7 and V is TRBV28; TRBD2 matches at 8 bases. The CDR3 runs 13 residues. The V and J ends lost 3 bases and 3 bases, in that order; junction bases with no gene match: 1. Germline CDR1 is MDHEN and CDR2 is SYDVKM. CDR3 protein: CASSFAGGYEQYF. The CDR3 DNA sequence: TGTGCCAGCAGTTTCGCGGGAGGCTACGAGCAGTACTTC.